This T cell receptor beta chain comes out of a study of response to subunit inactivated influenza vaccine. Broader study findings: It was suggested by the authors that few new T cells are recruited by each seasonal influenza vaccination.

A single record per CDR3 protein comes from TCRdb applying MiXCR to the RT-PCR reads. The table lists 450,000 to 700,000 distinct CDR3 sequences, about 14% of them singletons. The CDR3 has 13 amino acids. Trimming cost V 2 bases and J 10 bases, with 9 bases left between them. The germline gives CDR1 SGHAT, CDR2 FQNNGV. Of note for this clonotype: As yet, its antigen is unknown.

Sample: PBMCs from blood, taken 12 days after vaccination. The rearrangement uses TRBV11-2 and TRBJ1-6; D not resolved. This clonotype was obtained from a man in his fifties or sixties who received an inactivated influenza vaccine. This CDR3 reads CASSLSGGSPLHF. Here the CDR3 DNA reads TGTGCCAGCAGCTTATCCGGTGGATCACCCCTCCACTTT.